A selection of T cell receptor beta chains follows, all from one sample in a study of T cell repertoires in cytomegalovirus infection. TCRdb reprocessed the reads via MiXCR and lists one record per CDR3 protein. The sample lists fewer than 950,000 distinct CDR3 sequences; roughly 33% were seen once. Their recognized antigens are unknown. The starting material was cultured CD8+ T cells from PBMCs, obtained from culture after CMV antigen stimulation. Every receptor here comes from a human donor in good health (CMV status not recorded). Some clones in this sample may be carry-over from other donors' samples. Each CDR3 is given with its conserved first and last residue. A D gene is named only where the DNA matches it firmly. The size field is filled for only some rows; it gives once, few, many or a size class.

cdr3_aa: CASSLTLRAVNTEAFF
cdr3_nt: TGTGCCAGCAGCTTAACCCTCAGGGCGGTGAACACTGAAGCTTTCTTT
j_call: TRBJ1-1
d_call: -
v_call: TRBV11-2
cdr3_length: 16
clone_size: -

cdr3_aa: CASGSYRQEYEQYF
cdr3_nt: TGTGCCAGCGGGTCTTATCGTCAAGAGTACGAGCAGTACTTC
j_call: TRBJ2-7
d_call: -
v_call: TRBV27
cdr3_length: 14
clone_size: -

cdr3_aa: CASSPGTGGFEAFF
cdr3_nt: TGTGCCAGCAGCCCCGGGACAGGGGGCTTTGAAGCTTTCTTT
j_call: TRBJ1-1
d_call: TRBD1
v_call: TRBV28
cdr3_length: 14
clone_size: few

cdr3_aa: CASSPGWGAGNTIYF
cdr3_nt: TGTGCCAGCAGCCCAGGGTGGGGCGCTGGAAACACCATATATTTT
j_call: TRBJ1-3
d_call: -
v_call: TRBV7-6
cdr3_length: 15
clone_size: many

cdr3_aa: CSVEVEETQYF
cdr3_nt: TGCAGCGTTGAGGTGGAAGAGACCCAGTACTTC
j_call: TRBJ2-5
d_call: -
v_call: TRBV29-1
cdr3_length: 11
clone_size: -

cdr3_aa: CASTGQRNNSPLHF
cdr3_nt: TGTGCCAGCACGGGACAGAGGAATAATTCACCCCTCCACTTT
j_call: TRBJ1-6
d_call: TRBD1
v_call: TRBV2
cdr3_length: 14
clone_size: -

cdr3_aa: CASSSQGAYGYTF
cdr3_nt: TGTGCCAGCAGTTCACAGGGGGCCTATGGCTACACCTTC
j_call: TRBJ1-2
d_call: TRBD1
v_call: TRBV12-3/TRBV12-4
cdr3_length: 13
clone_size: few

cdr3_aa: CASSPPGGVMNTEAFF
cdr3_nt: TGTGCCAGCAGCCCCCCCGGGGGAGTCATGAACACTGAAGCTTTCTTT
j_call: TRBJ1-1
d_call: -
v_call: TRBV7-4
cdr3_length: 16
clone_size: -

cdr3_aa: CASSQSGGTDTGELFF
cdr3_nt: TGCGCCAGCAGCCAGTCAGGGGGCACGGACACCGGGGAGCTGTTTTTT
j_call: TRBJ2-2
d_call: TRBD1
v_call: TRBV4-3
cdr3_length: 16
clone_size: few

cdr3_aa: CASSQDEGIYGYTF
cdr3_nt: TGTGCCAGCAGCCAAGATGAGGGTATCTATGGCTACACCTTC
j_call: TRBJ1-2
d_call: -
v_call: TRBV4-2
cdr3_length: 14
clone_size: -